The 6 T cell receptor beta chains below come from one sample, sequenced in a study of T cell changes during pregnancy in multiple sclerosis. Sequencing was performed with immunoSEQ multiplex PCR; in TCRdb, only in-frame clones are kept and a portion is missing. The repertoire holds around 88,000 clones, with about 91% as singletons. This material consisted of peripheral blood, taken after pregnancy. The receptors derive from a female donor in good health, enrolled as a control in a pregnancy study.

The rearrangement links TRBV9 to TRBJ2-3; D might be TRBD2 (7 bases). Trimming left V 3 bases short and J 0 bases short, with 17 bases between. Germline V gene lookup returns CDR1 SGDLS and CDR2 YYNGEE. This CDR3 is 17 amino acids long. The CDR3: CASSAEGGGGSTDTQYF. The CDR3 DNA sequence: TGTGCCAGCAGCGCCGAGGGGGGGGGAGGGAGCACAGATACGCAGTATTTT.

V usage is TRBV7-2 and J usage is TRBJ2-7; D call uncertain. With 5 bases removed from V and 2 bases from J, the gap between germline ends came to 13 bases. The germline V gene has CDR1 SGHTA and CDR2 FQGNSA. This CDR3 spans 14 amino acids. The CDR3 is CASSQLVVPYEQYF. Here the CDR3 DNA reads TGTGCCAGCAGCCAATTAGTTGTTCCCTACGAGCAGTACTTC.

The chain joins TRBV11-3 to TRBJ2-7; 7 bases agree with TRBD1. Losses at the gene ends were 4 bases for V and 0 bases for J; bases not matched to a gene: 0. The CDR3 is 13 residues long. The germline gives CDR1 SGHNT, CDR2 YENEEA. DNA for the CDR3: TGTGCCAGCAGCTGGGACAGCTCCTACGAGCAGTACTTC. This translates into CASSWDSSYEQYF.

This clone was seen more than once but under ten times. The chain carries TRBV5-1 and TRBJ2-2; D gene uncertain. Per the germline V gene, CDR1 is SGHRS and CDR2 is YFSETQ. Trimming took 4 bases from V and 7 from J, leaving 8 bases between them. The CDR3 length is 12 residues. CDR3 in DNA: TGCGCCAGCAGCATCAGTGTCGGGGAGCTGTTTTTT. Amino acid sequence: CASSISVGELFF.

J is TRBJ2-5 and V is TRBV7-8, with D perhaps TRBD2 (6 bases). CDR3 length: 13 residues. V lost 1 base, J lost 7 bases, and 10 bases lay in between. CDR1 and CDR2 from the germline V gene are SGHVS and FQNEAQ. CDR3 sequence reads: CASSLDGSATQYF. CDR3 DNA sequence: TGTGCCAGCAGCTTAGACGGGAGTGCGACCCAGTACTTC.

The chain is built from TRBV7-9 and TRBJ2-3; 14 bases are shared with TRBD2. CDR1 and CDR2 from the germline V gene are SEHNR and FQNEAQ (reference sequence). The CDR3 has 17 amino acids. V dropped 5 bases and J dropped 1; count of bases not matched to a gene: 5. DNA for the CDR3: TGTGCCAGCAGCCATCGACTAGCGGGGGGGCGCACAGATACGCAGTATTTT. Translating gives CASSHRLAGGRTDTQYF.